This entry lists 16 T cell receptor beta chains sequenced from one sample in a study of CD8 T cells in Susac syndrome. The authors reverse transcribed roughly 0.5 to 1 ug RNA with random hexamers. From the immunoSEQ multiplex PCR reads, TCRdb called clonotypes with MiXCR, one entry per CDR3 protein. The table has roughly 160,000 distinct CDR3 sequences, approximately 94% seen once; the top ten hold 0.1% to 0.15%. Material: CD4+ T cells from PBMCs. These receptors were obtained from a human donor with Susac syndrome.

The chain recombines TRBV23-1 with TRBJ2-7, with 8 bases lining up with TRBD1. TRBV23-1 is an open reading frame whose function is uncertain. V gave up 6 bases and J gave up 1 base; unmatched junction bases: 14. This CDR3 contains 17 residues. The CDR3 bases are TGCGCCAGCAGGACCGGGACAGGATGTATCCTATCCTACGAGCAGTACTTC. It specifies CASRTGTGCILSYEQYF.

The chain has TRBV7-2 and TRBJ1-2; maybe TRBD1 (5 bases). CDR3 length equals 14 residues. Looked up from germline, CDR1 is SGHTA and CDR2 is FQGNSA. Trimming stripped 5 bases from V and 5 bases from J, with 15 bases between. The CDR3 nucleotides read TGTGCCAGCAGCCCCGGCCGCCAGGGTTATGGCTACACCTTC. Its translation is CASSPGRQGYGYTF. The whole variable domain, remainder taken from reference TRBV7-2 and TRBJ1-2, is GAGVSQSPSNKVTEKGKDVELRCDPISGHTALYWYRQSLGQGLEFLIYFQGNSAPDKSGLPSDRFSAERTGGSVSTLTIQRTQQEDSAVYLCASSPGRQGYGYTFGSGTRLTVV.

This clonotype was found once. The chain carries TRBV30 and TRBJ2-1, with 9 bases fitting TRBD2. Germline CDR1 and CDR2: GTSNPN and SVGIG (reference sequence). The CDR3 sequence is 15 residues long. After removal of 5 bases from V and 0 bases from J, the junction contained 5 bases not matched to a gene. The CDR3 sequence is CAWWTSAVSYNEQFF. The CDR3 DNA sequence: TGTGCCTGGTGGACTAGCGCAGTCTCCTACAATGAGCAGTTCTTC. The full variable domain, rest sourced from reference TRBV30 and TRBJ2-1, is SQTIHQWPATLVQPVGSPLSLECTVEGTSNPNLYWYRQAAGRGLQLLFYSVGIGQISSEVPQNLSASRPQDRQFILSSKKLLLSDSGFYLCAWWTSAVSYNEQFFGPGTRLTVL.

The V gene is TRBV4-3, the J gene TRBJ2-1; TRBD1 aligns across 10 bases. Trimming removed 0 bases from V and 8 bases from J; junction bases left unmatched: 4. The CDR3 consists of 15 residues. CDR1 is LGHNA and CDR2 is YSLEER in the germline V gene. The DNA of the CDR3 is TGCGCCAGCAGCCAAGACCGGACAGGGGGGGATGAGCAGTTCTTC. Its protein is CASSQDRTGGDEQFF.

The rearrangement joins TRBV3-1 to TRBJ1-1, with D unresolved. The CDR3 runs to 11 residues. Germline V gives CDR1 LGHDT, CDR2 YNNKEL (reference sequence). With 1 base removed from V and 7 bases from J, the gap between germline ends came to 4 bases. CDR3 nucleotides: TGTGCCAGCAGCCAAGGAGGTGAAGCTTTCTTT. This translates into CASSQGGEAFF.

The V and J genes are TRBV4-3 and TRBJ2-3; D gene uncertain. V lost 0 bases and J lost 4, with 11 bases in between. The CDR3 has 15 residues. Germline CDR1 is LGHNA and CDR2 is YSLEER. Written as DNA, the CDR3 is TGCGCCAGCAGCCAAGATTACAACCTCGCAGATACGCAGTATTTT. Encoded protein: CASSQDYNLADTQYF.

The chain links TRBV29-1 to TRBJ2-5; D ambiguous. Trimming stripped 4 bases from V and 2 bases from J, with 11 bases between. The germline V gene encodes CDR1 SQVTM and CDR2 ANQGSEA. This CDR3 region has 13 residues. CDR3 sequence reads: CSVARDKQETQYF. The CDR3 DNA follows: TGCAGCGTTGCTAGGGATAAACAAGAGACCCAGTACTTC.

J is TRBJ2-5 and V is TRBV7-2; D may be TRBD1 (6 bases). Looked up from germline, CDR1 is SGHTA and CDR2 is FQGNSA. The CDR3 is 15 residues long. V was trimmed by 1 base and J by 0 bases, leaving 9 bases between them. The CDR3 sequence: CASSLGQEDQETQYF. DNA of the CDR3: TGTGCCAGCAGCTTAGGACAGGAGGACCAAGAGACCCAGTACTTC.

V and J are TRBV5-8 and TRBJ1-6; D unresolved. CDR3 length: 19 residues. CDR1 SGHTS and CDR2 YDEGEE come from the germline V gene. V was shortened by 2 bases and J by 2 bases, with 20 bases between the two germline ends. The CDR3 reads CASSFVPRLGRTYNSPLHF. The DNA for the CDR3 is TGTGCCAGCAGCTTTGTCCCCCGGTTAGGGAGGACCTATAATTCACCCCTCCACTTT.

The count of this clonotype is one. The chain couples TRBV28 to TRBJ2-5, with D tentatively TRBD2 (6 bases). Trimming left V 6 bases short and J 5 bases short, with 22 bases between. The CDR3 covers 16 residues. CDR1 and CDR2 from the germline V gene are MDHEN and SYDVKM. The CDR3 loop reads CASRDGVGEGRETQYF. CDR3 bases: TGTGCCAGCAGGGATGGTGTGGGCGAAGGGAGGGAGACCCAGTACTTC. The full variable domain, with the rest looked up from reference TRBV28 and TRBJ2-5, is DVKVTQSSRYLVKRTGEKVFLECVQDMDHENMFWYRQDPGLGLRLIYFSYDVKMKEKGDIPEGYSVSREKKERFSLILESASTNQTSMYLCASRDGVGEGRETQYFGPGTRLLVL.

The chain joins TRBV7-2 to TRBJ2-7; 8 positions match TRBD1. Germline trimming cut 5 bases from V and 1 base from J; bases unmatched to any gene: 4. The CDR3 extends over 14 amino acids. Germline-derived CDR1 and CDR2 are SGHTA and FQGNSA. Here the CDR3 reads CASSPDRGSYEQYV. The CDR3, as DNA: TGTGCCAGCAGCCCCGACAGGGGTTCCTACGAGCAGTACGTC.

This clonotype was found once. This chain joins TRBV20-1 and TRBJ2-7, with 14 bases matching TRBD2. The J segment lost 5 bases and the V segment lost 6 bases, leaving 3 bases of the junction unmatched. Germline loops: CDR1 DFQATT, CDR2 SNEGSKA (reference sequence). The CDR3 runs 13 residues. Here the CDR3 DNA reads TGCAGTGCGCTGGGACTAGCGGGAGACGAGCAGTACTTC. It yields the protein CSALGLAGDEQYF.

The V and J genes are TRBV29-1 and TRBJ2-6, with D unclear. Germline V gene lookup returns CDR1 SQVTM and CDR2 ANQGSEA. The CDR3 is 12 amino acids. The V end lost 8 bases, the J end lost 0 bases, and 5 bases lay between the germline ends. The CDR3 spells CSFVSGANVLTF. In DNA form, the CDR3 reads TGCAGCTTTGTCTCTGGGGCCAACGTCCTGACTTTC.

The chain recombines TRBV5-4 with TRBJ2-7, with TRBD1 matching 7 bases. Germline V gene lookup returns CDR1 SGHNT and CDR2 YYREEE (reference sequence). Unmatched junction bases numbered 6, after V lost 2 bases and J lost 1 base. The CDR3 is 15 residues long. The CDR3 nucleotides are TGTGCCAGCAGCTTTGACAGGGCCCTATCCTACGAGCAGTACTTC. It codes for CASSFDRALSYEQYF.

The chain combines TRBV28 with TRBJ1-6; D is uncertain. Trimming pared 6 bases from V and 13 bases from J, leaving 13 bases between. In germline, CDR1 is MDHEN, CDR2 SYDVKM. The CDR3 is 12 residues long. CDR3 protein: CASSTSPRPLHF. CDR3 DNA: TGTGCCAGCAGCACCTCCCCTAGGCCCCTCCACTTT.

The chain links TRBV19 to TRBJ1-5; D may be TRBD1 (6 bases). The CDR3 sequence is 13 residues long. V lost 6 bases, J lost 8 bases, and 14 bases lay in between. CDR1 is LNHDA, CDR2 SQIVND, per germline (reference sequence). The CDR3 region has the DNA TGTGCCAGTAGGACAGGACTTGCAGAGCCCCAGCATTTT. It is translated as CASRTGLAEPQHF.